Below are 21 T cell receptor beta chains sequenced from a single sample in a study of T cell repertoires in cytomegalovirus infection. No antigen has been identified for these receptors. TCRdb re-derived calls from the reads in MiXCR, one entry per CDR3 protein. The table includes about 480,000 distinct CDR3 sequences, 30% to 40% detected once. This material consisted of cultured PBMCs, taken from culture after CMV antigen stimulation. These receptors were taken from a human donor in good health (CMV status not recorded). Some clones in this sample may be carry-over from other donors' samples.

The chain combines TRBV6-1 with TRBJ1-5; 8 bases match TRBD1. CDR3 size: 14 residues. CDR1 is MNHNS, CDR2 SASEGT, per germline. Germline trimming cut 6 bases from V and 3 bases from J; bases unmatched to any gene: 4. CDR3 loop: CASSRTGYNQPQHF. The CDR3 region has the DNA TGTGCCAGCAGCCGGACAGGGTACAATCAGCCCCAGCATTTT.

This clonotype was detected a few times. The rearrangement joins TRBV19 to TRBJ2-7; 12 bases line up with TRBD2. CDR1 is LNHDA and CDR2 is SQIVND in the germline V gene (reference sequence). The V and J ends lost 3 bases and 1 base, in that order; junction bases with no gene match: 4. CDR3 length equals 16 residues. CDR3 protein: CASSIVTSGSSYEQYF. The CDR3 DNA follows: TGTGCCAGTAGTATCGTGACTAGCGGGAGTTCCTACGAGCAGTACTTC.

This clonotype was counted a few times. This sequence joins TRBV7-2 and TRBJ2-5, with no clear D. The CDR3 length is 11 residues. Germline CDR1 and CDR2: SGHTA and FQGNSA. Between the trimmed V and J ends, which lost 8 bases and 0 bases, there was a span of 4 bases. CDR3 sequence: CASGYQETQYF. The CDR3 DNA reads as TGTGCCAGCGGGTACCAAGAGACCCAGTACTTC.

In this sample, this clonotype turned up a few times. In DNA, the CDR3 is TGTGCCTGGAGTGTACGACAGGGATGGTACGAGCAGTACTTC. Its protein is CAWSVRQGWYEQYF. The chain couples TRBV30 to TRBJ2-7; 7 positions agree with TRBD1. The junction had 6 bases not matched to a gene; V was cut back by 0 bases and J by 4 bases. This CDR3 has 14 residues. The germline V gene has CDR1 GTSNPN and CDR2 SVGIG (reference sequence).

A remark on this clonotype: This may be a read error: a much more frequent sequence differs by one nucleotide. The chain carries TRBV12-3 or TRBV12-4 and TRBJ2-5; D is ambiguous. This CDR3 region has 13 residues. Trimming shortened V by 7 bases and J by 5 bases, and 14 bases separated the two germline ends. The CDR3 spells CASTELVGETQYF. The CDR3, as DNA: TGTGCCAGCACGGAATTAGTAGGCGAGACCCAGTACTTC.

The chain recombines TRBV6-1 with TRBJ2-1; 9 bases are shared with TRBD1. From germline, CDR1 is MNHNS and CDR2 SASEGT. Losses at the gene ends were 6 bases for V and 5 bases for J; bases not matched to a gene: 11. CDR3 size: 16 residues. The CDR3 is CASRPKYRGLDNEQFF. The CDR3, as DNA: TGTGCCAGCAGACCTAAATACAGGGGGCTTGACAATGAGCAGTTCTTC.

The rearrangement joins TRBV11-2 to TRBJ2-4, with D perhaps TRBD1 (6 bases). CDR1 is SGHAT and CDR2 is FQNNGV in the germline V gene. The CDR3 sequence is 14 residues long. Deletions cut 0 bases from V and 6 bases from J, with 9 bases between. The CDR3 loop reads CASSLDGGGNIQYF. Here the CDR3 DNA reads TGTGCCAGCAGCTTAGATGGGGGCGGAAACATTCAGTACTTC.

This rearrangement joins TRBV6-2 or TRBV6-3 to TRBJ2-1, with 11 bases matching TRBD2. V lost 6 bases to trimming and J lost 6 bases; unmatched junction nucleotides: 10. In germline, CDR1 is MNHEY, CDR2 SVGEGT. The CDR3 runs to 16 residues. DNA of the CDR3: TGTGCCAGCAGGTTAGCGGGAGGGCCAAGGAGCAATGAGCAGTTCTTC. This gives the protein CASRLAGGPRSNEQFF.

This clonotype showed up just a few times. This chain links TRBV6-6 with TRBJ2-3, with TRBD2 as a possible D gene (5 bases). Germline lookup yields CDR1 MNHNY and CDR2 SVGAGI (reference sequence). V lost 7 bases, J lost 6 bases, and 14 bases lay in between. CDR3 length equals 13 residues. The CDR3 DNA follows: TGTGCCAGCAATGGACTTAAGGTCGATACGCAGTATTTT. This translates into CASNGLKVDTQYF.

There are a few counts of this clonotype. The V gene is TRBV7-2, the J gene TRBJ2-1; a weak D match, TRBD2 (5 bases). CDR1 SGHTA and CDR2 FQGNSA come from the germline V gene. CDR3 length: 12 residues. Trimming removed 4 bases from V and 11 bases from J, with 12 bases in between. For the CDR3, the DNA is TGTGCCAGCAGCTCCCGTCTAGCCAAGCAGTTCTTC. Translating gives CASSSRLAKQFF.

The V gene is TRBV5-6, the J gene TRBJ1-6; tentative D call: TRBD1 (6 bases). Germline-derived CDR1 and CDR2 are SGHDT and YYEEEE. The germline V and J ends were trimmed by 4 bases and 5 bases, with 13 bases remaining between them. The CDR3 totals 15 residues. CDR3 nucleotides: TGTGCCAGCAGCGAACAGGGTTTCCATAATTCACCCCTCCACTTT. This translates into CASSEQGFHNSPLHF. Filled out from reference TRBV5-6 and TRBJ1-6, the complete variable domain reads DAGVTQSPTHLIKTRGQQVTLRCSPKSGHDTVSWYQQALGQGPQFIFQYYEEEERQRGNFPDRFSGHQFPNYSSELNVNALLLGDSALYLCASSEQGFHNSPLHFGNGTRLTVT.

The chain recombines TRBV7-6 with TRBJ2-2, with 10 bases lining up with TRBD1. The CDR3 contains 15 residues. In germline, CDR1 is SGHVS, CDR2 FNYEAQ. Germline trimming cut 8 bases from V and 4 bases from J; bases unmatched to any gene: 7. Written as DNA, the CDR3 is TGTGCCAGCGGAATGGGGACAGGGGTCACCGGGGAGCTGTTTTTT. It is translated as CASGMGTGVTGELFF. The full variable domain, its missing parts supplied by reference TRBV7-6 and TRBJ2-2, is GAGVSQSPRYKVTKRGQDVALRCDPISGHVSLYWYRQALGQGPEFLTYFNYEAQQDKSGLPNDRFSAERPEGSISTLTIQRTEQRDSAMYRCASGMGTGVTGELFFGEGSRLTVL.

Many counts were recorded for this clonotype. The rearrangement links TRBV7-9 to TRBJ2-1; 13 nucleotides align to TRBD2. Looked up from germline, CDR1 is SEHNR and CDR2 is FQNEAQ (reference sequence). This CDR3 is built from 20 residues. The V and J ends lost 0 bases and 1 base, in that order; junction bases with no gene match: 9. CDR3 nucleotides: TGTGCCAGCAGCTTAGCGGGGACTAGCGGGGCCGACGGTTCCTACAATGAGCAGTTCTTC. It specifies CASSLAGTSGADGSYNEQFF.

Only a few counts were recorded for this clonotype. CDR3 coding DNA: TGTGCCAGCAGCTTAGTGGAGGGGGGGGACAATCTATACGGGAGCTCCTACAATGAGCAGTTCTTC. It is translated as CASSLVEGGDNLYGSSYNEQFF. This chain joins TRBV11-2 and TRBJ2-1; tentative D call: TRBD2 (7 bases). The germline V gene has CDR1 SGHAT and CDR2 FQNNGV. The germline V and J ends were trimmed by 1 base and 0 bases, with 28 bases remaining between them. This CDR3 region has 22 residues.

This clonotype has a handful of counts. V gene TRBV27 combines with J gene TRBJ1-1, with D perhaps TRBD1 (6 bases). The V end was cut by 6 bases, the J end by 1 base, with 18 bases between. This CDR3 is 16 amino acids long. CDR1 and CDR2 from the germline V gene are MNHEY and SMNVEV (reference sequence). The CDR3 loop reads CASRADQGPSNTEAFF. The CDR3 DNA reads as TGTGCCAGCAGGGCTGACCAGGGGCCCTCGAACACTGAAGCTTTCTTT.

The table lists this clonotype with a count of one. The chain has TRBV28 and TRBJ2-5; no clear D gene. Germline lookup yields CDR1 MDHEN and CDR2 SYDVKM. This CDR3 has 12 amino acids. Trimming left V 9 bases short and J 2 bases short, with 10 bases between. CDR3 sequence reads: CASKVLQETQYF. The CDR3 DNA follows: TGTGCCAGTAAGGTATTGCAAGAGACCCAGTACTTC.

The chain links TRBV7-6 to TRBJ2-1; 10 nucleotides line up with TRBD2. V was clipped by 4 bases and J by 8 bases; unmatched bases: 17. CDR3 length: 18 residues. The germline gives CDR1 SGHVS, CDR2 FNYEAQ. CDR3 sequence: CASSSGSSGSPRLDEQFF. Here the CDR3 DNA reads TGTGCCAGCAGCTCAGGTTCTAGCGGGAGTCCCCGTTTGGATGAGCAGTTCTTC.

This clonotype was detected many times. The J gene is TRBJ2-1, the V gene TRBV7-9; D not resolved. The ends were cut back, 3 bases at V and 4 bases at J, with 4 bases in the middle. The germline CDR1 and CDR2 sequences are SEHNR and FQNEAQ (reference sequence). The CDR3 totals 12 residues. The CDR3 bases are TGTGCCAGCAGCTTTAAGTACAATGAGCAGTTCTTC. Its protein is CASSFKYNEQFF. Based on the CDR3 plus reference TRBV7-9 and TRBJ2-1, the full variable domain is DTGVSQNPRHKITKRGQNVTFRCDPISEHNRLYWYRQTLGQGPEFLTYFQNEAQLEKSRLLSDRFSAERPKGSFSTLEIQRTEQGDSAMYLCASSFKYNEQFFGPGTRLTVL.

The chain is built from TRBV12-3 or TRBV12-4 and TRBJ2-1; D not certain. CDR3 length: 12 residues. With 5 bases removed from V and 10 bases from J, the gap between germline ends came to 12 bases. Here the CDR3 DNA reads TGTGCCAGCAGTGCCCCCCTGTCGGAGCAGTTCTTC. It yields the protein CASSAPLSEQFF.

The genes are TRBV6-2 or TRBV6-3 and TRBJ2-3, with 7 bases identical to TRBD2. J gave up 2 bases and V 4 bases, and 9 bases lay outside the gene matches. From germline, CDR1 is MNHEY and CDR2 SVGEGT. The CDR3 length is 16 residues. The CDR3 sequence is CASSSLGQRDTDTQYF. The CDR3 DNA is TGTGCCAGCAGTTCCTTGGGGCAGCGGGACACAGATACGCAGTATTTT.

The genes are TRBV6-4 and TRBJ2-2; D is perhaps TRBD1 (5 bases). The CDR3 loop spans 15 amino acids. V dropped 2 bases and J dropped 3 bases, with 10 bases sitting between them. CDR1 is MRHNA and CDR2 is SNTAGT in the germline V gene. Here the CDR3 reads CASSDRGSDTGELFF. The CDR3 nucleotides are TGTGCCAGCAGTGACAGGGGTTCGGACACCGGGGAGCTGTTTTTT.